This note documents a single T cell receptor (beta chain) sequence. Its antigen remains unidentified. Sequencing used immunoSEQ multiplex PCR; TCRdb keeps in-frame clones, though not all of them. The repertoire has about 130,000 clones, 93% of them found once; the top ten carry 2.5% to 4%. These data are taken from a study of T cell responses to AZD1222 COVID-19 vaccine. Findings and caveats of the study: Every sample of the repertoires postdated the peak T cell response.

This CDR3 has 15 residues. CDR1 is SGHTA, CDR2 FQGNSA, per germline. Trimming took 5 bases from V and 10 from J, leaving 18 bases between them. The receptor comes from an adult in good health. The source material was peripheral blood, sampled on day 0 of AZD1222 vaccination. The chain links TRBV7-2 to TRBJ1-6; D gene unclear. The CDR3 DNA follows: TGTGCCAGCAGCCCCTTAACACAGTCCCAGTCACCCCTCCACTTT. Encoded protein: CASSPLTQSQSPLHF.